The 22 T cell receptor beta chains given below trace back to one sample, sequenced in a study of cytomegalovirus exposure and HLA in healthy donors. 60 Vbeta and 13 Jbeta primers were used in PCR. Generated by immunoSEQ multiplex PCR, the TCRdb table keeps only in-frame clones and is missing some. The table lists approximately 200,000 clones, 79% of them singletons. The sample taken for sequencing was PBMCs. Receptors originate from a girl aged 10 to 17 in good health and CMV-seropositive.

The CDR3 nucleotides read TGTGCCAGCAGCGTAGATCAGGGATTCTATGGCTACACCTTC. Amino acid sequence: CASSVDQGFYGYTF. This chain uses TRBV9 with TRBJ1-2; maybe TRBD1 (5 bases). V was cut by 0 bases and J by 4 bases, with 10 bases left in between. CDR1 and CDR2 from the germline V gene are SGDLS and YYNGEE. The CDR3 is 14 amino acids.

This clone has a handful of counts. The rearrangement joins TRBV10-3 to TRBJ1-3; 9 bases are a match to TRBD1. The germline gives CDR1 ENHRY, CDR2 SYGVKD. With 2 bases clipped from V and 1 base from J, the junction kept 9 bases outside the gene matches. The CDR3 runs to 18 residues. The CDR3 nucleotides read TGTGCCATCAGTGAGAAACAGGGGGCTACGACGTCTGGAAACACCATATATTTT. Protein sequence: CAISEKQGATTSGNTIYF.

The J gene is TRBJ1-2, the V gene TRBV30, with D perhaps TRBD1 (5 bases). From germline, CDR1 is GTSNPN and CDR2 SVGIG (reference sequence). Trimming took 5 bases from V and 10 from J, leaving 11 bases between them. The CDR3 is made up of 10 amino acids. The CDR3 sequence: CAWGRGTYTF. In nucleotides, the CDR3 is TGTGCCTGGGGACGGGGGACCTACACCTTC.

The chain employs TRBV13 and TRBJ1-1, with TRBD1 identical over 7 bases. Germline assignment: CDR1 PRHDT and CDR2 FYEKMQ (reference sequence). V was pared by 0 bases and J by 5 bases, with 3 bases of the junction left unmatched. This CDR3 spans 14 amino acids. The CDR3 loop reads CASSLGTGVTEAFF. The DNA for the CDR3 is TGTGCCAGCAGCTTAGGAACAGGGGTTACTGAAGCTTTCTTT.

V is TRBV7-8 and J is TRBJ2-1; D is perhaps TRBD2 (7 bases). V shed 0 bases and J shed 10 bases, with 22 bases lying between them. The CDR3 runs to 17 residues. Germline V lookup: CDR1 SGHVS, CDR2 FQNEAQ. The CDR3 is CASSLAWGLAESLEQFF. The CDR3 nucleotides are TGTGCCAGCAGCTTAGCGTGGGGGCTAGCGGAGTCATTGGAGCAGTTCTTC. The variable domain in full, completed from reference TRBV7-8 and TRBJ2-1, reads GAGVSQSPRYKVAKRGQDVALRCDPISGHVSLFWYQQALGQGPEFLTYFQNEAQLDKSGLPSDRFFAERPEGSVSTLKIQRTQQEDSAVYLCASSLAWGLAESLEQFFGPGTRLTVL.

The rearrangement joins TRBV2 to TRBJ1-5; D might be TRBD1 (5 bases). Germline values: CDR1 SNHLY, CDR2 FYNNEI. The CDR3 length is 14 residues. The V gene lost 3 bases and the J gene lost 3 bases, with 9 bases spanning the gap. The CDR3 loop is CASSETDSNQPQHF. The CDR3 bases are TGTGCCAGCAGTGAGACAGATTCCAATCAGCCCCAGCATTTT.

The V and J genes are TRBV13 and TRBJ2-7; 7 nucleotides agree with TRBD1. In germline, CDR1 is PRHDT, CDR2 FYEKMQ (reference sequence). V shed 0 bases and J 7 bases; nucleotides not matched to a gene: 21. The CDR3 is 19 amino acids. The CDR3 protein is CASSLGIVGDRVLSGEQYF. The CDR3 DNA sequence: TGTGCCAGCAGCTTAGGAATTGTTGGCGACAGGGTCCTTTCCGGGGAGCAGTACTTC.

This clone was seen only once. V is TRBV27 and J is TRBJ1-2, with TRBD1 identical over 10 bases. Germline CDR1 and CDR2: MNHEY and SMNVEV (reference sequence). V dropped 3 bases and J dropped 3; count of bases not matched to a gene: 4. This CDR3 region has 15 residues. The CDR3 DNA is TGTGCCAGCAGTTTCGACAGGGGGCCGGACTATGGCTACACCTTC. It translates to CASSFDRGPDYGYTF.

The rearrangement uses TRBV5-1 and TRBJ1-2; TRBD1 is a possible D gene (6 bases). The V gene lost 4 bases and the J gene lost 0 bases, with 16 bases spanning the gap. The CDR3 is 16 amino acids. Germline values: CDR1 SGHRS, CDR2 YFSETQ. In DNA form, the CDR3 reads TGCGCCAGCAGCCGGGACACACTAAAGACTAACTATGGCTACACCTTC. It specifies CASSRDTLKTNYGYTF.

The CDR3, as DNA: TGTGCCAGCAGTACCCTCCCGGGGGGGCACTCCTACGAGCAGTACTTC. As protein: CASSTLPGGHSYEQYF. The chain combines TRBV27 with TRBJ2-7, with TRBD2 matching 8 bases. V gave up 5 bases and J gave up 0 bases; unmatched junction bases: 9. The CDR3 length is 16 residues. Germline V gene data show CDR1 as MNHEY and CDR2 as SMNVEV (reference sequence).

This chain joins TRBV7-2 and TRBJ2-3; 8 nucleotides align to TRBD2. With V trimmed by 1 base and J by 6 bases, 3 bases remained unmatched. The CDR3 loop spans 14 amino acids. Germline CDR1 is SGHTA and CDR2 is FQGNSA. Written as DNA, the CDR3 is TGTGCCAGCAGCTTAGACGGGGGGGCGGATACGCAGTATTTT. It codes for CASSLDGGADTQYF.

As DNA, the CDR3 is TGTGCCACCGAGCGGGGGGGGAGCACAGATACGCAGTATTTT. This translates into CATERGGSTDTQYF. This chain links TRBV10-3 with TRBJ2-3; 10 positions match TRBD2. J lost 0 bases, V lost 10 bases, and 4 bases had no gene match. Germline loops: CDR1 ENHRY, CDR2 SYGVKD. The length of the CDR3 is 14 residues.

This chain joins TRBV4-3 and TRBJ2-5; perhaps TRBD2 as D (5 bases). CDR1 is LGHNA, CDR2 YSLEER, per germline. V lost 4 bases, J lost 3 bases, and 18 bases lay in between. The CDR3 spans 16 residues. The CDR3 DNA is TGCGCCAGCAGCCTCTGGACTCACCAACCCGAAGAGACCCAGTACTTC. Translation: CASSLWTHQPEETQYF.

The chain couples TRBV4-1 to TRBJ1-1; possible D gene TRBD1, 5 bases. The CDR3 runs to 13 residues. Germline CDR1 and CDR2: MGHRA and YSYEKL. Trimming took 3 bases from V and 2 from J, leaving 7 bases between them. The CDR3 sequence is CASSHRANTEAFF. CDR3 nucleotide sequence: TGCGCCAGCAGCCACAGGGCTAACACTGAAGCTTTCTTT.

The chain is built from TRBV10-1 and TRBJ2-2; D may be TRBD2 (6 bases). Germline lookup yields CDR1 WNHNN and CDR2 SYGVQD (reference sequence). The V end lost 4 bases, the J end lost 9 bases, and 12 bases lay between the germline ends. The CDR3 loop spans 13 amino acids. The CDR3 region has the DNA TGCGCCAGCAGTGGCGGACTATCCCGGGAGCTGTTTTTT. This encodes CASSGGLSRELFF.

The chain has TRBV6-4 and TRBJ1-2; D may be TRBD1 (5 bases). CDR3 length equals 13 residues. V lost 6 bases and J lost 2, with 10 bases in between. CDR1 and CDR2 (germline): MRHNA, SNTAGT. The CDR3 here is CASSPQANYGYTF. Written as DNA, the CDR3 is TGTGCCAGCAGCCCACAGGCCAACTATGGCTACACCTTC.

The V gene is TRBV19, the J gene TRBJ2-1; 9 positions match TRBD2. Germline lookup yields CDR1 LNHDA and CDR2 SQIVND (reference sequence). The ends lost 0 bases at V and 2 bases at J; junction bases unmatched: 5. This CDR3 is built from 17 residues. CDR3 nucleotide sequence: TGTGCCAGTAGTATAGATTTTCCTAGCGGGGCCTACAATGAGCAGTTCTTC. Translation gives CASSIDFPSGAYNEQFF. Looking up the rest from reference TRBV19 and TRBJ2-1 gives the full variable domain: DGGITQSPKYLFRKEGQNVTLSCEQNLNHDAMYWYRQDPGQGLRLIYYSQIVNDFQKGDIAEGYSVSREKKESFPLTVTSAQKNPTAFYLCASSIDFPSGAYNEQFFGPGTRLTVL.

The chain recombines TRBV15 with TRBJ2-3; 9 nucleotides align to TRBD2. Germline trimming cut 6 bases from V and 2 bases from J; bases unmatched to any gene: 9. This CDR3 contains 16 residues. Per germline, CDR1 LNHNV and CDR2 YYDKDF (reference sequence). The CDR3 loop reads CATSFFRGGDTDTQYF. The DNA of the CDR3 is TGTGCCACCAGTTTTTTTCGCGGGGGGGACACAGATACGCAGTATTTT.

CDR3 loop: CASSLAQGYGEQFF. The CDR3 bases are TGCGCCAGCAGCTTGGCGCAGGGTTACGGTGAGCAGTTCTTC. The chain carries TRBV5-1 and TRBJ2-1, with a tentative D call TRBD1 (5 bases). V was shortened by 0 bases and J by 9 bases, with 13 bases between the two germline ends. The V gene's germline CDR1 is SGHRS and CDR2 YFSETQ. The CDR3 is 14 residues long. The full variable domain, with the rest looked up from reference TRBV5-1 and TRBJ2-1, is KAGVTQTPRYLIKTRGQQVTLSCSPISGHRSVSWYQQTPGQGLQFLFEYFSETQRNKGNFPGRFSGRQFSNSRSEMNVSTLELGDSALYLCASSLAQGYGEQFFGPGTRLTVL.

On this clone: The junction departs from germline at one end; a sequencing error may be responsible. The CDR3 is CASSLEGAVSYGYTF. As DNA, the CDR3 is TGTGCCAGCAGCCTAGAGGGGGCGGTTTCCTATGGCTACACCTTC. The chain couples TRBV11-3 to TRBJ1-2; the match to TRBD1 covers 7 bases. Germline values: CDR1 SGHNT, CDR2 YENEEA. The CDR3 is made up of 15 amino acids.

DNA of the CDR3: TGTGCCAGCAGGGTTTTCCGGTCCATCACAGATACGCAGTATTTT. Its protein product is CASRVFRSITDTQYF. The chain links TRBV6-1 to TRBJ2-3; no firm D call. V was cut by 6 bases and J by 2 bases, with 15 bases left in between. The CDR3 totals 15 residues. Germline V CDR1 and CDR2: MNHNS, SASEGT.

The V gene is TRBV11-2, the J gene TRBJ1-2; 7 bases agree with TRBD1. The CDR3 consists of 14 residues. With V trimmed by 5 bases and J by 4 bases, 7 bases remained unmatched. From germline, CDR1 is SGHAT and CDR2 FQNNGV. The CDR3 is CASSPGQEAYGYTF. DNA of the CDR3: TGTGCCAGCAGCCCTGGACAGGAGGCCTATGGCTACACCTTC.